The entry below describes one T cell receptor beta chain. This entry belongs to a study of cytomegalovirus exposure and HLA in healthy donors. V lost 6 bases and J 6 bases, leaving 10 bases between the germline ends. CDR3 length equals 12 residues. Germline V gives CDR1 MDHEN, CDR2 SYDVKM. PCR primers comprised 60 Vbeta and 13 Jbeta primers. Libraries were prepared by immunoSEQ multiplex PCR; TCRdb keeps only in-frame clonotypes and omits some of them. Here the sample spans fewer than 110,000 clones, about 81% being singletons. The sequence was collected from a man aged 45-65 years in good health and CMV-seronegative. Specimen: PBMCs. The rearrangement uses TRBV28 and TRBJ2-3, with D perhaps TRBD2 (5 bases). The CDR3 DNA sequence: TGTGCCAGCAGCATGAGGGAGGATACGCAGTATTTT. It is translated as CASSMREDTQYF.